This T cell receptor (beta chain) was observed in a study of identifying expanded T cells in peripheral blood. The repertoire was sequenced with immunoSEQ multiplex PCR; TCRdb's copy has only in-frame clones and lacks some. The sample records some 93,000 clones, nearly 90% being singletons. Germline V lookup: CDR1 MRHNA, CDR2 SNTAGT. The ends lost 6 bases at V and 1 base at J; junction bases unmatched: 12. This CDR3 comprises 17 residues. Sequenced sample: blood. The TCR was taken from a person between 18 and 75 years old in good health. The V call is TRBV6-4, the J call TRBJ2-4, with TRBD2 matching 7 bases. DNA for the CDR3: TGTGCCAGCAGACCCCTAGGTAGCGGGCTTGCCAAAAACATTCAGTACTTC. It specifies CASRPLGSGLAKNIQYF.